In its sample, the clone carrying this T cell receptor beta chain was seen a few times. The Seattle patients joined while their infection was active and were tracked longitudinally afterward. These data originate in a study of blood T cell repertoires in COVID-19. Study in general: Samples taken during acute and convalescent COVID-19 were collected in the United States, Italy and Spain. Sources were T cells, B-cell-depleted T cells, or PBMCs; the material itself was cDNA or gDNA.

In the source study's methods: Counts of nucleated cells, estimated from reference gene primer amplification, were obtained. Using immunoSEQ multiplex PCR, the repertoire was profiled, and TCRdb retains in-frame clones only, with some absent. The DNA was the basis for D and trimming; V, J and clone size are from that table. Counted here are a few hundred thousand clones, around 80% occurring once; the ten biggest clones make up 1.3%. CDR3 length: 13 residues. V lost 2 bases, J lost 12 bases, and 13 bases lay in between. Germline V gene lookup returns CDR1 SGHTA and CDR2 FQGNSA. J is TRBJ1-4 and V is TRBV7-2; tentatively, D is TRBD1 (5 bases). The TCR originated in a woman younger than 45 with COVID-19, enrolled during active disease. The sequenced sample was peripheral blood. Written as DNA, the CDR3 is TGTGCCAGCAGCTTAATCTCAGGGCGTGAACTGTTTTTT. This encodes CASSLISGRELFF.